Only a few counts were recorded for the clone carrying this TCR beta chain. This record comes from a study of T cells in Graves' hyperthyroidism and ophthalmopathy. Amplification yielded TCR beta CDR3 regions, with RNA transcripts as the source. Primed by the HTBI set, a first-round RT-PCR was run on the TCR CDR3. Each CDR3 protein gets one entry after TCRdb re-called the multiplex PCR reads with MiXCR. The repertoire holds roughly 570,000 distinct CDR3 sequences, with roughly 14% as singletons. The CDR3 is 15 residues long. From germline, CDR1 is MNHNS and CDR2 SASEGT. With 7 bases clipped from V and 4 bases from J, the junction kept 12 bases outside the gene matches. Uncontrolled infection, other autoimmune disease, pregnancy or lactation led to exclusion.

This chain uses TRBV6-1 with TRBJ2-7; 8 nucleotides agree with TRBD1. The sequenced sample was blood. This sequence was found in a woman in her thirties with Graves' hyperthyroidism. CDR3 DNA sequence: TGTGCCAGCACGTCCGACAGGGGCCCCAATTACGAGCAGTACTTC. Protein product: CASTSDRGPNYEQYF.